A selection of T cell receptor beta chains follows, all from one sample in a study of cytomegalovirus exposure and HLA in healthy donors. Using immunoSEQ multiplex PCR, the repertoire was profiled, and TCRdb retains in-frame clones only, with some absent. This sample's table reports 95,000 to 150,000 clones. The sample taken for sequencing was PBMCs. Source of these receptors: a man younger than 30 in good health and CMV-seronegative. Both conserved end residues are part of each CDR3. A D gene is named only where the DNA matches it firmly.

j_gene: TRBJ2-3; v_gene: TRBV7-9; d_gene: TRBD2; CDR3nt: TGTGCCAGCAAGGATGTGGGGGGGGGTAGCGGTACGCAGTATTTT; CDR3aa: CASKDVGGGSGTQYF
j_gene: TRBJ2-2; v_gene: TRBV12-2; d_gene: .; CDR3nt: TGTGCAAGTCGCTCCGCTGGGGGGGTTAACACCGGGGAGCTGTTTTTT; CDR3aa: CASRSAGGVNTGELFF
j_gene: TRBJ2-7; v_gene: TRBV27; d_gene: .; CDR3nt: TGTGCCAGCAGGGGGAGCTCCTACGAGCAGTACTTC; CDR3aa: CASRGSSYEQYF
j_gene: TRBJ2-7; v_gene: TRBV27; d_gene: .; CDR3nt: TGTGCCAGCAGTTTAGGCAGGAACTCCTACGAGCAGTACTTC; CDR3aa: CASSLGRNSYEQYF
j_gene: TRBJ2-2; v_gene: TRBV4-1; d_gene: .; CDR3nt: TGCGCCAGCAGCCCAGGGATTATGAACACCGGGGAGCTGTTTTTT; CDR3aa: CASSPGIMNTGELFF
j_gene: TRBJ2-2; v_gene: TRBV6-5; d_gene: .; CDR3nt: TGTGCCAGCAGTAGGACAGCTAACACCGGGGAGCTGTTTTTT; CDR3aa: CASSRTANTGELFF
j_gene: TRBJ1-5; v_gene: TRBV29-1; d_gene: .; CDR3nt: TGCAGCATAAGCGCGGCAGTGAATCAGCCCCAGCATTTT; CDR3aa: CSISAAVNQPQHF
j_gene: TRBJ2-2; v_gene: TRBV11-2; d_gene: TRBD1; CDR3nt: TGTGCCAGCAGCTTGTCCCCGGGACAGGGGGAGTCCGGGGAGCTGTTTTTT; CDR3aa: CASSLSPGQGESGELFF
j_gene: TRBJ1-2; v_gene: TRBV2; d_gene: TRBD1; CDR3nt: TGTGCCAGCGTTATGACAGGGTCTATCAACTATGGCTACACCTTC; CDR3aa: CASVMTGSINYGYTF
j_gene: TRBJ1-2; v_gene: TRBV25-1; d_gene: .; CDR3nt: TGTGCCAGCAGTCTAAACGATCGGGGAGGCTACACCTTC; CDR3aa: CASSLNDRGGYTF
j_gene: TRBJ1-1; v_gene: TRBV2; d_gene: .; CDR3nt: TGTGCCAGCACAAGGAGGGCGGCTGAAGCTTTCTTT; CDR3aa: CASTRRAAEAFF
j_gene: TRBJ1-4; v_gene: TRBV20-1; d_gene: .; CDR3nt: TGCAGTGCTTGGGGGGGGGAAAAACTGTTTTTT; CDR3aa: CSAWGGEKLFF
j_gene: TRBJ2-1; v_gene: TRBV7-2; d_gene: TRBD2; CDR3nt: TGTGCCAGCAGCTCTCCGGATGGGGCTAGCGGAAGCTCCTACAATGAGCAGTTCTTC; CDR3aa: CASSSPDGASGSSYNEQFF
j_gene: TRBJ1-1; v_gene: TRBV12-5; d_gene: .; CDR3nt: TGTGCTAGTGGTTTCGGGGTACCTGAAGCTTTCTTT; CDR3aa: CASGFGVPEAFF
j_gene: TRBJ1-2; v_gene: TRBV9; d_gene: TRBD1; CDR3nt: TGTGCCAGCAGCCCTCTGGACAGGGCTCCCTATGGCTACACCTTC; CDR3aa: CASSPLDRAPYGYTF
j_gene: TRBJ1-5; v_gene: TRBV28; d_gene: TRBD1; CDR3nt: TGTGCCAGTAACTCAGGGGGCGCGGTTCAGCCCCAGCATTTT; CDR3aa: CASNSGGAVQPQHF
j_gene: TRBJ2-3; v_gene: TRBV19; d_gene: .; CDR3nt: TGTGCCAGTAGTATGCTAGCGTCCGCCGCAGATACGCAGTATTTT; CDR3aa: CASSMLASAADTQYF
j_gene: TRBJ1-3; v_gene: TRBV4-1; d_gene: TRBD1; CDR3nt: TGCGCCAGCAGCCAAGTCAGGACAGGCATCGTAGCCTCTGGAAACACCATATATTTT; CDR3aa: CASSQVRTGIVASGNTIYF
j_gene: TRBJ1-1; v_gene: TRBV10-3; d_gene: .; CDR3nt: TGTGCCACCTCGGGGGGAGTAAAAGAAGCTTTCTTT; CDR3aa: CATSGGVKEAFF
j_gene: TRBJ2-1; v_gene: TRBV2; d_gene: .; CDR3nt: TGTGCCAGCCGGGGACTTCCCTCCTACAATGAGCAGTTCTTC; CDR3aa: CASRGLPSYNEQFF
j_gene: TRBJ2-5; v_gene: TRBV10-3; d_gene: .; CDR3nt: TGTGCCATCGCCAAGGGGGAGGGAAGAGAGACCCAGTACTTC; CDR3aa: CAIAKGEGRETQYF
j_gene: TRBJ2-7; v_gene: TRBV7-9; d_gene: TRBD2; CDR3nt: TGTGCCAGCAGCTTAGCGGGGACTAGGGGGTACGAGCAGTACTTC; CDR3aa: CASSLAGTRGYEQYF
j_gene: TRBJ2-7; v_gene: TRBV6-6; d_gene: TRBD1; CDR3nt: TGTGCCAGCAGCCCTTCTACAGGGGGCAAATTACGCGAGCAGTACTTC; CDR3aa: CASSPSTGGKLREQYF
j_gene: TRBJ2-5; v_gene: TRBV7-9; d_gene: TRBD2; CDR3nt: TGTGCCAGCAGCCCCGGGACTAGCGGGAGTTGGTACCAAGAGACCCAGTACTTC; CDR3aa: CASSPGTSGSWYQETQYF
j_gene: TRBJ1-2; v_gene: TRBV9; d_gene: .; CDR3nt: TGTGCCAGCAGCGTAGCTACCCGGCAGGACACTAACTATGGCTACACCTTC; CDR3aa: CASSVATRQDTNYGYTF